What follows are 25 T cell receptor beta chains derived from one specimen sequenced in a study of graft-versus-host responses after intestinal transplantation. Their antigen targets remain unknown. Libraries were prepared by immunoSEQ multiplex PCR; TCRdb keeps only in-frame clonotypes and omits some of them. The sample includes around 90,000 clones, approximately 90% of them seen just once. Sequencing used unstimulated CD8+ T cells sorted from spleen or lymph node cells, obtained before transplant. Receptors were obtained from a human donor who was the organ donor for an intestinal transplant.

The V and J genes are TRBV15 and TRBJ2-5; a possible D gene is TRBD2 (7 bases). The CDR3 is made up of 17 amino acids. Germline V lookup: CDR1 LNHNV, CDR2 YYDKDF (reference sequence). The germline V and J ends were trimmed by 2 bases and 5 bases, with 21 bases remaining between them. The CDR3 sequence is CATSRRDGGPVEETQYF. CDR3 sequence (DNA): TGTGCCACCAGCAGAAGAGACGGGGGGCCCGTCGAGGAGACCCAGTACTTC.

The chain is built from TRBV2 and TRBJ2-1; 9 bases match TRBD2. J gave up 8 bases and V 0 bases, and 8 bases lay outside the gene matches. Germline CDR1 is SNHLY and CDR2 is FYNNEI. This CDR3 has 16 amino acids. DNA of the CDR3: TGTGCCAGCAGTGAAGCGAAAGGCGGGGGGGCCTATGAGCAGTTCTTC. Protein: CASSEAKGGGAYEQFF.

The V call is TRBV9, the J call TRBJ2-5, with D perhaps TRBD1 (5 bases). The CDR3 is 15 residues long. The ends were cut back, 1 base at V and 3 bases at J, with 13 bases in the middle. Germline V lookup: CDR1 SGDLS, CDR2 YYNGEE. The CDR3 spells CASSVTGGREETQYF. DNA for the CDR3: TGTGCCAGCAGCGTAACCGGCGGCAGGGAAGAGACCCAGTACTTC.

In DNA form, the CDR3 reads TGTGCCAGCAGTGATAAGACAAGTTATCAGCCCCAGCATTTT. It is translated as CASSDKTSYQPQHF. The chain uses TRBV2 and TRBJ1-5, with no clear D. The germline gives CDR1 SNHLY, CDR2 FYNNEI. V was pared by 3 bases and J by 5 bases, with 11 bases between. The length of the CDR3 is 14 residues.

The chain's CDR3 is CASSLELAGSTDTQYF. CDR3 nucleotide sequence: TGCGCCAGCAGCTTGGAACTAGCGGGGAGCACAGATACGCAGTATTTT. This chain uses TRBV5-1 with TRBJ2-3; 10 bases fit TRBD2. With 0 bases clipped from V and 0 bases from J, the junction kept 1 base outside the gene matches. The CDR3 has 16 residues. The germline gives CDR1 SGHRS, CDR2 YFSETQ.

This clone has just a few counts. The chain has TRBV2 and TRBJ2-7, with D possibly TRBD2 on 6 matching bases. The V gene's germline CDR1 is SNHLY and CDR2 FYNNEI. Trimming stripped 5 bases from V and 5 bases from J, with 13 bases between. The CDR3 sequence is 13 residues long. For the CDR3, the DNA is TGTGCCAGCAGTTCCCCTAGCGTTCACGAGCAGTACTTC. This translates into CASSSPSVHEQYF.

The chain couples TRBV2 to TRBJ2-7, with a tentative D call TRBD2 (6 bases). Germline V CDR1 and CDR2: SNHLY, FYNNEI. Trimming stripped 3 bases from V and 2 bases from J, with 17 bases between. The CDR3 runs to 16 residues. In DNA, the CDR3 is TGTGCCAGCAGTGAGTGGGAGGCGGGGACCGCCTACGAGCAGTACTTC. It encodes CASSEWEAGTAYEQYF. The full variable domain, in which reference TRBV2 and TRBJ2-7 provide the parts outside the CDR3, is EPEVTQTPSHQVTQMGQEVILRCVPISNHLYFYWYRQILGQKVEFLVSFYNNEISEKSEIFDDQFSVERPDGSNFTLKIRSTKLEDSAMYFCASSEWEAGTAYEQYFGPGTRLTVT.

The CDR3 nucleotides are TGTGCCAGCAGCTCTACCGGCCAGGGGGACAGGGGTGGCTACACCTTC. Protein sequence: CASSSTGQGDRGGYTF. The chain combines TRBV5-5 with TRBJ1-2, with 10 bases lining up with TRBD1. Germline V gives CDR1 SGHKS, CDR2 YYEKEE (reference sequence). J lost 7 bases, V lost 3 bases, and 12 bases had no gene match. This CDR3 comprises 16 residues.

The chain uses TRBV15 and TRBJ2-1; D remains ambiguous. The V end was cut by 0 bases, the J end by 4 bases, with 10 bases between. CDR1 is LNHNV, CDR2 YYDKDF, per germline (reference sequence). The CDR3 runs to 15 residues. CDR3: CATSRDLTNYNEQFF. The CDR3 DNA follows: TGTGCCACCAGCAGAGATCTGACAAATTACAATGAGCAGTTCTTC.

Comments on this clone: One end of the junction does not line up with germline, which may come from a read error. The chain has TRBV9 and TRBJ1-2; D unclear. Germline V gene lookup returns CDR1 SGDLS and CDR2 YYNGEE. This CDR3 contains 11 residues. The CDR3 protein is CASSDARAVVF. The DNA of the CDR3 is TGTGCCAGCAGCGACGCGAGGGCGGTTGTCTTC. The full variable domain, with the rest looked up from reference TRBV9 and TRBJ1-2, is DSGVTQTPKHLITATGQRVTLRCSPRSGDLSVYWYQQSLDQGLQFLIQYYNGEERAKGNILERFSAQQFPDLHSELNLSSLELGDSALYFCASSDARAVVFGSGTRLTVV.

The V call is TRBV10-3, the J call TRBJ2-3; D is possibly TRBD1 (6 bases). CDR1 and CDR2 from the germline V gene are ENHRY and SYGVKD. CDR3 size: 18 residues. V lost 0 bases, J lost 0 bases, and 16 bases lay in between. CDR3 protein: CAISESLQGTLSTDTQYF. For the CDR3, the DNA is TGTGCCATCAGTGAGTCCCTTCAGGGGACCCTGAGCACAGATACGCAGTATTTT.

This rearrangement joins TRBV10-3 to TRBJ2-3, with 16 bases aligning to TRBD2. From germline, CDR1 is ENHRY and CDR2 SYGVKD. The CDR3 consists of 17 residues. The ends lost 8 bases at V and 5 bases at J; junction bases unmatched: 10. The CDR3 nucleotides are TGTGCCATCGGAGATTTGGGACTAGCGGGAGGGATAGATACGCAGTATTTT. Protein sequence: CAIGDLGLAGGIDTQYF.

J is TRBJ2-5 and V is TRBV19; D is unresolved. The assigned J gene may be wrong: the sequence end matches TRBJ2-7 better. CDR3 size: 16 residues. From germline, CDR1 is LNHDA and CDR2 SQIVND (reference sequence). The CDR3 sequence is CASSPLGGFNRYEQYF. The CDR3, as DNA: TGTGCCAGTAGTCCCCTTGGCGGTTTTAACCGCTACGAGCAGTACTTC.

The CDR3 DNA reads TGCGCCAGCAGGGCGGAAGGGGGTTTCTACGAGCAGTACTTC. Its translation: CASRAEGGFYEQYF. The V and J genes are TRBV10-2 and TRBJ2-7; a possible D gene is TRBD1 (6 bases). V shed 6 bases and J shed 3 bases, with 15 bases lying between them. CDR1 is WSHSY and CDR2 is SAAADI in the germline V gene. This CDR3 contains 14 residues.

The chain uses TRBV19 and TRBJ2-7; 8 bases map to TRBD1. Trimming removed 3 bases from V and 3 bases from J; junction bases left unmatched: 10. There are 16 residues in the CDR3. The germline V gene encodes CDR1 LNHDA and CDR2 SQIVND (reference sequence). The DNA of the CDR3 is TGTGCCAGTAGTATTGCGGACAGGGAACCGTTCTACGAGCAGTACTTC. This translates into CASSIADREPFYEQYF.

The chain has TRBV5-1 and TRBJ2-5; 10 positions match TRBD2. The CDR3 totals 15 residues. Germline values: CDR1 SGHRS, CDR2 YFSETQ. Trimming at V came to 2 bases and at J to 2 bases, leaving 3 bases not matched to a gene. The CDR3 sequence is CASSFRLAGQETQYF. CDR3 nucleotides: TGCGCCAGCAGCTTCCGACTAGCGGGTCAAGAGACCCAGTACTTC.

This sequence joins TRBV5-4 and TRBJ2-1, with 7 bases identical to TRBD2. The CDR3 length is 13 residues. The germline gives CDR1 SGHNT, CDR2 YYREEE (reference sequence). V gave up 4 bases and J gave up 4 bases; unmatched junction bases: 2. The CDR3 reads CASSGGDYNEQFF. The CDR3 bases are TGTGCCAGCAGCGGGGGGGATTACAATGAGCAGTTCTTC.

CDR3 in amino acids: CASSPKGRGYTEAFF. The DNA of the CDR3 is TGTGCCAGCAGCCCAAAGGGGCGGGGGTACACTGAAGCTTTCTTT. V gene TRBV7-9 combines with J gene TRBJ1-1, with a possible D match to TRBD1 (5 bases). CDR3 length: 15 residues. Germline loops: CDR1 SEHNR, CDR2 FQNEAQ (reference sequence). V was trimmed by 5 bases and J by 3 bases, leaving 16 bases between them.

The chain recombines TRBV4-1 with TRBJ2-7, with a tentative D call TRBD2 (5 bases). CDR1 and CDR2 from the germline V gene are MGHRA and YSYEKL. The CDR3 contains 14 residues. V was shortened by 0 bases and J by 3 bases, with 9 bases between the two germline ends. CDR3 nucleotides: TGCGCCAGCAGCCAAGACGGGAAGTTCTACGAGCAGTACTTC. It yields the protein CASSQDGKFYEQYF.

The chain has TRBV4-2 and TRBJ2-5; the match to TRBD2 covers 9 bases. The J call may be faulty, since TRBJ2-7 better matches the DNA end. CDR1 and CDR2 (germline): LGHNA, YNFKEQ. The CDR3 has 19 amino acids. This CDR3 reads CASSQGSYPWAGGSYEQYF. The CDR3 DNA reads TGTGCCAGCAGCCAAGGATCGTATCCTTGGGCGGGAGGGTCTTACGAGCAGTACTTC.

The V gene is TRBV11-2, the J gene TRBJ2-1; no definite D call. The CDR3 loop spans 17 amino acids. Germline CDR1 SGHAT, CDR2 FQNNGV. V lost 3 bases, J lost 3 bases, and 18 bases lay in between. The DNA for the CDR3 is TGTGCCAGCAGCTTTGGTTTTGTGGTCCCAGGCTACAATGAGCAGTTCTTC. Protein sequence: CASSFGFVVPGYNEQFF.

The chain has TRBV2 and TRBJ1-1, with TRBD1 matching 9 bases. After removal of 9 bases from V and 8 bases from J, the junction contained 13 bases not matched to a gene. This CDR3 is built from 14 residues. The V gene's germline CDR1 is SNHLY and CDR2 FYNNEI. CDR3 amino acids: CARPLVTGGWEAFF. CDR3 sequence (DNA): TGTGCCAGGCCCCTGGTGACAGGGGGTTGGGAAGCTTTCTTT.

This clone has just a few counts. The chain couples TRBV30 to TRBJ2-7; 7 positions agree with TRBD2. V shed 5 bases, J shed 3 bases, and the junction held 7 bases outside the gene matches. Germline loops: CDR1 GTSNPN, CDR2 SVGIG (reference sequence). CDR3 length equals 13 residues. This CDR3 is CAWGASGVYEQYF. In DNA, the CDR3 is TGTGCCTGGGGGGCTAGCGGAGTCTACGAGCAGTACTTC. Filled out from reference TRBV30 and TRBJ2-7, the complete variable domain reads SQTIHQWPATLVQPVGSPLSLECTVEGTSNPNLYWYRQAAGRGLQLLFYSVGIGQISSEVPQNLSASRPQDRQFILSSKKLLLSDSGFYLCAWGASGVYEQYFGPGTRLTVT.

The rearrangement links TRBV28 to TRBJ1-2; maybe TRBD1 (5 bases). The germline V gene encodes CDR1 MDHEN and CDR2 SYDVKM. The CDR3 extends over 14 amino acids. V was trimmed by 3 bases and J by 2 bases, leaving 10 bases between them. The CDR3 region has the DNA TGTGCCAGCAGTTTCGGGGGTCAAAACTATGGCTACACCTTC. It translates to CASSFGGQNYGYTF.

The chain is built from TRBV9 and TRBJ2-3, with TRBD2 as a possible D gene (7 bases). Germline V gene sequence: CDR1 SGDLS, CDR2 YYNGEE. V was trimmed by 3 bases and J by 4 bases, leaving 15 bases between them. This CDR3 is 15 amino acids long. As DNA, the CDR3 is TGTGCCAGCAGCGGGACAGCGGGGAGGGCAGATACGCAGTATTTT. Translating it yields CASSGTAGRADTQYF.